This TCR beta chain was captured in a study of blood T cell repertoires in COVID-19. Looking at the study overall: The study drew acute and convalescent COVID-19 samples from the United States, Italy and Spain.

This CDR3 is built from 11 residues. Deletions cut 2 bases from V and 12 bases from J, with 8 bases between. CDR1 MNHEY and CDR2 SVGEGT come from the germline V gene. The protocol was immunoSEQ multiplex PCR, while the TCRdb copy is restricted to in-frame clones and leaves out a portion. Here the sample spans under 200,000 clones, approximately 90% being singletons. Sequencing was carried out using peripheral blood. The chain uses TRBV6-2 or TRBV6-3 and TRBJ2-1, with D hard to call. The receptor comes from a middle-aged man with acute or convalescent COVID-19. The CDR3, as DNA: TGTGCCAGCAGTTACACGGGTCCGCAGTTCTTC. Translated, it gives CASSYTGPQFF.